This T cell receptor (beta chain) emerged from a study of blood T cell repertoires in COVID-19. Study summary: Acute and convalescent COVID-19 specimens originated in the United States, Italy and Spain. PBMCs, B-cell-depleted T cells, or T cells were the source of the cDNA or gDNA that made up the material.

The CDR3 consists of 15 residues. V was clipped by 4 bases and J by 7 bases; unmatched bases: 10. Germline V CDR1 and CDR2: SGHTA, FQGNSA. Study processing details: Amplified reference gene primers provided the basis for estimating nucleated cell counts. Assay: immunoSEQ multiplex PCR; the TCRdb copy retains only in-frame clones and omits some. The V and J calls and the clone size are those of that table, but D and trimming were determined from the DNA. This table has about 120,000 clones, about 86% appearing once. Material for sequencing was peripheral blood. This chain joins TRBV7-2 and TRBJ2-7; 10 bases agree with TRBD2. This receptor was identified in a woman aged 45-59 years with acute or convalescent COVID-19. CDR3 sequence (DNA): TGTGCCAGCAGCTGGATCCTAGCGGGGGTTAGGGAGCAGTACTTC. As protein: CASSWILAGVREQYF.